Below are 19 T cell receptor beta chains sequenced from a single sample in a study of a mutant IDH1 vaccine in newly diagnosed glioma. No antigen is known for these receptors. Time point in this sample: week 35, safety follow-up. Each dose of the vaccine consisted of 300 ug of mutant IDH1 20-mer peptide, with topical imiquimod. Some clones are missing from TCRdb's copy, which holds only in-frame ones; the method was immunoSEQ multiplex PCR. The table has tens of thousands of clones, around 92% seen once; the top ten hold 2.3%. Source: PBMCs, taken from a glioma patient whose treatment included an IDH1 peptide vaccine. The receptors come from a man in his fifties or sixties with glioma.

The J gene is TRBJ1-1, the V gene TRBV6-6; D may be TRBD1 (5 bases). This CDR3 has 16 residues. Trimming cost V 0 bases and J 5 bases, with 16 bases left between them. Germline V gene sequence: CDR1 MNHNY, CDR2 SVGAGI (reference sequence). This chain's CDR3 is CASSYSRGGGETEAFF. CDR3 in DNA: TGTGCCAGCAGTTACTCGCGCGGGGGAGGAGAGACTGAAGCTTTCTTT.

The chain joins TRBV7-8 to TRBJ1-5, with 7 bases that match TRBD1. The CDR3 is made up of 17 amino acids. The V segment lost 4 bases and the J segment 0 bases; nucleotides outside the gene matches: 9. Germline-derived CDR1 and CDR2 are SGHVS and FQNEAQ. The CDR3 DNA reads TGTGCCAGCAGCTCGGGACAGATTACCTATAGCAATCAGCCCCAGCATTTT. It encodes CASSSGQITYSNQPQHF.

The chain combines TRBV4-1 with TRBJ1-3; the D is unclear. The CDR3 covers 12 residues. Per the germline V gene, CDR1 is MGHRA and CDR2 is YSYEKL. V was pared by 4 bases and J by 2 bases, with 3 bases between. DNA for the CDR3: TGCGCCAGCAGCCGAACTGGAAACACCATATATTTT. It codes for CASSRTGNTIYF.

The CDR3 nucleotides are TGTGCCAGCAGCTTGCGACAGGGAAAAAATCAGCCCCAGCATTTT. It specifies CASSLRQGKNQPQHF. The chain couples TRBV5-6 to TRBJ1-5, with TRBD1 identical over 7 bases. Trimming at V came to 1 base and at J to 4 bases, leaving 5 bases not matched to a gene. CDR1 and CDR2 from the germline V gene are SGHDT and YYEEEE. The CDR3 is 15 amino acids. Complete variable domain (other parts from reference TRBV5-6 and TRBJ1-5): DAGVTQSPTHLIKTRGQQVTLRCSPKSGHDTVSWYQQALGQGPQFIFQYYEEEERQRGNFPDRFSGHQFPNYSSELNVNALLLGDSALYLCASSLRQGKNQPQHFGDGTRLSIL.

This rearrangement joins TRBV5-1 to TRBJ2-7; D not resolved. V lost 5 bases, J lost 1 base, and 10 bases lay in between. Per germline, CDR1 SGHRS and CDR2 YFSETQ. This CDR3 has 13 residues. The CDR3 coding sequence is TGCGCCAGCAGTCAAACAGAATCCTACGAGCAGTACTTC. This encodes CASSQTESYEQYF.

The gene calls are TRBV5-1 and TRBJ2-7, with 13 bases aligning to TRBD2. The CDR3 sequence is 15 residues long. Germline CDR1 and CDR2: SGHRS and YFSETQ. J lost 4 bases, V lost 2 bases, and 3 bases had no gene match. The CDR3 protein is CASSLGLAGVYEQYF. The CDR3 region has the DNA TGCGCCAGCAGCTTAGGACTAGCGGGAGTATACGAGCAGTACTTC.

The CDR3, as DNA: TGCGCCAGCAGCCAGGCCAGCACAGGGGGCGATCAGCCCCAGCATTTT. Its translation: CASSQASTGGDQPQHF. V usage is TRBV4-1 and J usage is TRBJ1-5; 9 positions match TRBD1. The CDR3 covers 16 residues. The germline CDR1 and CDR2 sequences are MGHRA and YSYEKL. Losses at the gene ends were 3 bases for V and 5 bases for J; bases not matched to a gene: 8.

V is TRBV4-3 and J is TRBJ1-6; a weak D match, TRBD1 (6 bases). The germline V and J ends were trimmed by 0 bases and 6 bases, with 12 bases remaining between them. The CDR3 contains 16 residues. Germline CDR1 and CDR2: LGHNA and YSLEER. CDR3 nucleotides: TGCGCCAGCAGCCAAGAAGGGGGAATGGGTAATTCACCCCTCCACTTT. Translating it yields CASSQEGGMGNSPLHF.

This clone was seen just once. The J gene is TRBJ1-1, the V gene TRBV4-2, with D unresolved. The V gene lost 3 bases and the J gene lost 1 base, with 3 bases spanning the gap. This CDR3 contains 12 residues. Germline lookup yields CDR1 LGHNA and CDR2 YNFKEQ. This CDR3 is CASSQGNTEAFF. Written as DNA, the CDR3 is TGTGCCAGCAGCCAGGGGAACACTGAAGCTTTCTTT.

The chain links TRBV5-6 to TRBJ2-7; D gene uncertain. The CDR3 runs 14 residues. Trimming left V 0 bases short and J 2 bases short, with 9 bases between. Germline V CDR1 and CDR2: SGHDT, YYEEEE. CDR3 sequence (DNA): TGTGCCAGCAGCTTGGTTACGGCGCCCTACGAGCAGTACTTC. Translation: CASSLVTAPYEQYF.

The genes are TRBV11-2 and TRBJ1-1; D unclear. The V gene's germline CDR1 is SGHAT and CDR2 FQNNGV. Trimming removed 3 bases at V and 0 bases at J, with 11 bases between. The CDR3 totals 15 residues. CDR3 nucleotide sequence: TGTGCCAGCAGCTTCCCGGGCTCGTTGAACACTGAAGCTTTCTTT. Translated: CASSFPGSLNTEAFF.

The CDR3 sequence is CASSYSAYEGTQYF. CDR3 nucleotide sequence: TGTGCCAGCAGTTACTCCGCCTACGAGGGGACCCAGTACTTC. The J gene is TRBJ2-5, the V gene TRBV6-5; D might be TRBD2 (5 bases). There are 14 residues in the CDR3. Germline assignment: CDR1 MNHEY and CDR2 SVGAGI. The V end was cut by 0 bases, the J end by 7 bases, with 12 bases between.

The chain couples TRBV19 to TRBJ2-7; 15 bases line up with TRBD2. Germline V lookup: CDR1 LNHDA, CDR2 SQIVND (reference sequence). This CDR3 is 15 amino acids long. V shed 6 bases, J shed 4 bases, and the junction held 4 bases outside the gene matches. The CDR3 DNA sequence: TGTGCCAGTAGCACTGGGACTAGCGGGAGGTACGAGCAGTACTTC. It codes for CASSTGTSGRYEQYF.

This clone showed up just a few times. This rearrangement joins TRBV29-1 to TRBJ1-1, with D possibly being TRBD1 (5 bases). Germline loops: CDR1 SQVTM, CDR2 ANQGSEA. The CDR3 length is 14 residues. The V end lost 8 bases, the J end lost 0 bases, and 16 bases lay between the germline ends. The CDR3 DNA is TGCAGCTCACTGGGGGAGGACCTGAACACTGAAGCTTTCTTT. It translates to CSSLGEDLNTEAFF.

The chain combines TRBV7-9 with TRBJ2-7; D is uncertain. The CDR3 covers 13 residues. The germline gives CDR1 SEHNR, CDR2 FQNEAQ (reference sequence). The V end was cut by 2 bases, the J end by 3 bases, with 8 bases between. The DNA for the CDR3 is TGTGCCAGCAGCTTAACTGAGATCTACGAGCAGTACTTC. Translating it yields CASSLTEIYEQYF.

Here the CDR3 reads CASSARGTEFSSYEQYF. CDR3 nucleotides: TGTGCCAGCAGTGCCAGAGGGACAGAGTTTAGCTCCTACGAGCAGTACTTC. This chain uses TRBV25-1 with TRBJ2-7; 7 positions agree with TRBD1. Germline CDR1 and CDR2: MGHDK and SYGVNS. With V trimmed by 4 bases and J by 0 bases, 12 bases remained unmatched. The CDR3 spans 17 residues.

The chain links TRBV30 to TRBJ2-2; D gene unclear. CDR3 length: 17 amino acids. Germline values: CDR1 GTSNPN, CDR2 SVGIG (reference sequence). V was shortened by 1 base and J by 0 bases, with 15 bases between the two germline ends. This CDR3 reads CAWSARPTAANTGELFF. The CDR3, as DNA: TGTGCCTGGAGTGCCAGACCTACCGCCGCGAACACCGGGGAGCTGTTTTTT.

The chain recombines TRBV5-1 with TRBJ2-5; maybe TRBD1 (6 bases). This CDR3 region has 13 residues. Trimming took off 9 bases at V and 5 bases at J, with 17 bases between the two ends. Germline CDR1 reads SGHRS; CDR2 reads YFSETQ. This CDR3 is CATSTGLGETQYF. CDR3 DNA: TGCGCCACCTCCACAGGGCTAGGGGAGACCCAGTACTTC.

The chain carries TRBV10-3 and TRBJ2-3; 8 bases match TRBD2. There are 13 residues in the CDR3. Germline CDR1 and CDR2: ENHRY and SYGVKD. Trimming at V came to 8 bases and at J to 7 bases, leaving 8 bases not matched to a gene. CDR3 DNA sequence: TGTGCCATCGGCCCTGCGGGGGGAAATACGCAGTATTTT. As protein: CAIGPAGGNTQYF.